Following are 22 T cell receptor beta chains from one sample sequenced in a study of cytomegalovirus exposure and HLA in healthy donors. PCR primers comprised 60 Vbeta and 13 Jbeta primers. The repertoire was sequenced with immunoSEQ multiplex PCR; TCRdb's copy has only in-frame clones and lacks some. The data hold over 65,000 clones, with around 78% observed a single time. Specimen: PBMCs. These TCRs come from a man aged 35-49 years in good health and CMV-seronegative.

Written as DNA, the CDR3 is TGTGCCAGCAGCTTAGTGCTGGACAGGACTACTAACTATGGCTACACCTTC. This translates into CASSLVLDRTTNYGYTF. V usage is TRBV11-2 and J usage is TRBJ1-2; TRBD1 agrees at 7 bases. V shed 1 base, J shed 0 bases, and the junction held 8 bases outside the gene matches. In germline, CDR1 is SGHAT, CDR2 FQNNGV. The CDR3 runs 17 residues.

The chain has TRBV28 and TRBJ2-7; 13 positions match TRBD2. The trim removed 10 bases at V and 6 bases at J, leaving 9 bases unmatched. Germline V gives CDR1 MDHEN, CDR2 SYDVKM. This CDR3 has 14 residues. The CDR3 here is CATGLAGTLIEQYF. CDR3 DNA sequence: TGTGCCACGGGACTAGCGGGGACGCTAATCGAGCAGTACTTC.

Written as DNA, the CDR3 is TGCAGCGTTGCCCCCGGGGGACAGGGAAGCGAGCAGTACTTC. Its protein product is CSVAPGGQGSEQYF. The chain joins TRBV29-1 to TRBJ2-7; 9 nucleotides line up with TRBD1. V lost 4 bases and J lost 6; bases outside the gene matches: 10. Germline V gives CDR1 SQVTM, CDR2 ANQGSEA. The CDR3 loop spans 14 amino acids.

This chain joins TRBV2 and TRBJ2-2; TRBD1 aligns across 8 bases. The J segment lost 1 base and the V segment lost 5 bases, leaving 6 bases of the junction unmatched. This CDR3 region has 16 residues. The germline gives CDR1 SNHLY, CDR2 FYNNEI. CDR3 sequence reads: CASSTQGALNTGELFF. Here the CDR3 DNA reads TGTGCCAGCAGTACTCAGGGGGCGTTGAACACCGGGGAGCTGTTTTTT. The variable domain in full, with the rest retrieved from reference TRBV2 and TRBJ2-2, is EPEVTQTPSHQVTQMGQEVILRCVPISNHLYFYWYRQILGQKVEFLVSFYNNEISEKSEIFDDQFSVERPDGSNFTLKIRSTKLEDSAMYFCASSTQGALNTGELFFGEGSRLTVL.

This chain joins TRBV10-3 and TRBJ2-1, with 7 bases fitting TRBD2. Germline V gene sequence: CDR1 ENHRY, CDR2 SYGVKD. The CDR3 runs to 13 residues. V gave up 5 bases and J gave up 7 bases; unmatched junction bases: 5. The CDR3 nucleotides read TGTGCCATCAGTCGAGGGGAGGGGAATGAGCAGTTCTTC. The encoded protein is CAISRGEGNEQFF.

V and J are TRBV5-8 and TRBJ2-1; D possibly corresponds to TRBD2 (6 bases). Germline CDR1 reads SGHTS; CDR2 reads YDEGEE. Trimming removed 4 bases at V and 3 bases at J, with 20 bases between. This CDR3 has 17 residues. This CDR3 reads CASSHLHGGNYYNEQFF. CDR3 coding DNA: TGTGCCAGCAGCCACCTCCATGGGGGGAACTACTACAATGAGCAGTTCTTC.

This rearrangement joins TRBV19 to TRBJ1-4; 8 nucleotides match TRBD1. V lost 4 bases, J lost 7 bases, and 11 bases stayed unmatched. The length of the CDR3 is 16 residues. The V gene's germline CDR1 is LNHDA and CDR2 SQIVND (reference sequence). The CDR3 DNA sequence: TGTGCCAGTAGTACTGGGACAGGAAGAAATGGTGAAAAACTGTTTTTT. It translates to CASSTGTGRNGEKLFF. The full variable domain, completed using reference TRBV19 and TRBJ1-4, is DGGITQSPKYLFRKEGQNVTLSCEQNLNHDAMYWYRQDPGQGLRLIYYSQIVNDFQKGDIAEGYSVSREKKESFPLTVTSAQKNPTAFYLCASSTGTGRNGEKLFFGSGTQLSVL.

The gene calls are TRBV5-1 and TRBJ2-1; 10 nucleotides match TRBD2. Germline loops: CDR1 SGHRS, CDR2 YFSETQ. The CDR3 totals 15 residues. Trimming at V came to 1 base and at J to 6 bases, leaving 4 bases not matched to a gene. CDR3 loop: CASSLITSGTNEQFF. The CDR3 DNA reads as TGCGCCAGCAGCTTGATCACTAGCGGGACCAATGAGCAGTTCTTC.

Here the CDR3 DNA reads TGTGCCAGCAGCTTGGGGGACAGCGAGCGGTACTATGGCTACACCTTC. Translated: CASSLGDSERYYGYTF. The chain is built from TRBV5-6 and TRBJ1-2; 7 positions match TRBD1. Germline V CDR1 and CDR2: SGHDT, YYEEEE. V trimming: 0 bases; J trimming: 3 bases; junction bases outside the gene matches: 8. The CDR3 sequence is 16 residues long.

V and J are TRBV25-1 and TRBJ2-7, with D maybe TRBD2 (5 bases). Germline values: CDR1 MGHDK, CDR2 SYGVNS. CDR3 length equals 11 residues. The V and J ends lost 5 bases and 4 bases respectively, with 6 bases between them. The CDR3 nucleotides are TGTGCCAGCAGTCGAGGGTACGAGCAGTACTTC. It codes for CASSRGYEQYF.

The chain employs TRBV7-9 and TRBJ2-2; 9 bases are shared with TRBD1. This CDR3 comprises 15 residues. The V gene end was trimmed by 5 bases and the J gene end by 5 bases; junction bases not matched to a gene: 6. Germline values: CDR1 SEHNR, CDR2 FQNEAQ (reference sequence). CDR3 sequence (DNA): TGTGCCAGCAGCCCCGGGACAGGGTGGACCGGGGAGCTGTTTTTT. The encoded protein is CASSPGTGWTGELFF.

The chain carries TRBV18 and TRBJ1-1; perhaps TRBD1 as D (5 bases). The CDR3 sequence is 14 residues long. The V gene's germline CDR1 is KGHSH and CDR2 LQKENI. Trimming took off 4 bases at V and 7 bases at J, with 16 bases between the two ends. The CDR3 sequence is CASSQITGFLEAFF. The CDR3 DNA follows: TGTGCCAGCTCACAAATTACAGGTTTCCTTGAAGCTTTCTTT.

This clone came up many times. The DNA for the CDR3 is TGTGCCAGCAGTTACTCACAGAACACTGAAGCTTTCTTT. It encodes CASSYSQNTEAFF. The rearrangement uses TRBV6-6 and TRBJ1-1, with D hard to call. CDR1 and CDR2 from the germline V gene are MNHNY and SVGAGI (reference sequence). V was clipped by 0 bases and J by 1 base, with 3 bases between them. The CDR3 is 13 residues long.

The rearrangement links TRBV7-9 to TRBJ1-5; D possibly corresponds to TRBD1 (6 bases). The CDR3 length is 17 residues. With 2 bases removed from V and 1 base from J, the gap between germline ends came to 15 bases. Germline lookup yields CDR1 SEHNR and CDR2 FQNEAQ (reference sequence). This CDR3 reads CASSLPRRQASNQPQHF. DNA of the CDR3: TGTGCCAGCAGCTTACCAAGAAGACAGGCGAGCAATCAGCCCCAGCATTTT.

DNA of the CDR3: TGTGCCAGTAGTACGCTCGGACAGGGCGGCTATGGCTACACCTTC. It translates to CASSTLGQGGYGYTF. The genes are TRBV19 and TRBJ1-2; TRBD1 matches 8 bases. This CDR3 comprises 15 residues. V lost 4 bases and J lost 4; bases outside the gene matches: 8. The germline V gene encodes CDR1 LNHDA and CDR2 SQIVND (reference sequence).

On this clone: Germline is not matched at one junction end, which may reflect a read error. The chain links TRBV7-9 to TRBJ2-3, with 10 nucleotides matching TRBD1. Germline CDR1 SEHNR, CDR2 FQNEAQ (reference sequence). The CDR3 spans 16 residues. The CDR3 loop reads CSSSQGQGLRTDTQYF. CDR3 bases: TGTTCCAGCAGCCAGGGACAGGGGTTAAGGACAGATACGCAGTATTTT.

The chain employs TRBV12-5 and TRBJ1-2, with 8 bases fitting TRBD1. The CDR3 totals 12 residues. Germline values: CDR1 LGHNT, CDR2 FRNRAP. V shed 6 bases and J 8 bases; nucleotides not matched to a gene: 5. Here the CDR3 DNA reads TGTGCTAGTGGGATTACAGGGGGAGGCTACACCTTC. Translated, it gives CASGITGGGYTF.

This chain links TRBV7-6 with TRBJ2-3; D is perhaps TRBD2 (5 bases). Germline lookup yields CDR1 SGHVS and CDR2 FNYEAQ. The CDR3 extends over 16 amino acids. The V and J ends lost 1 base and 5 bases respectively, with 16 bases between them. DNA for the CDR3: TGTGCCAGCAGCTTAGAAGGCGGGTCCCTGAAAGATACGCAGTATTTT. Encoded protein: CASSLEGGSLKDTQYF.

J is TRBJ2-3 and V is TRBV5-4; the D gene is possibly TRBD1 (6 bases). Germline loops: CDR1 SGHNT, CDR2 YYREEE (reference sequence). Trimming removed 2 bases from V and 1 base from J, with 8 bases in between. This CDR3 spans 14 amino acids. CDR3 DNA: TGTGCCAGCAGCTTAGGGGGAGGCACAGATACGCAGTATTTT. This codes for CASSLGGGTDTQYF.

The gene calls are TRBV16 and TRBJ1-5; 8 bases map to TRBD1. V lost 1 base, J lost 2 bases, and 4 bases stayed unmatched. Germline-derived CDR1 and CDR2 are KGHSY and FQNENV. The CDR3 totals 16 residues. Written as DNA, the CDR3 is TGTGCCAGCAGCCAATATGACAGGGGTGGCAATCAGCCCCAGCATTTT. Protein product: CASSQYDRGGNQPQHF. The full variable domain, its missing parts supplied by reference TRBV16 and TRBJ1-5, is GEEVAQTPKHLVRGEGQKAKLYCAPIKGHSYVFWYQQVLKNEFKFLISFQNENVFDETGMPKERFSAKCLPNSPCSLEIQATKLEDSAVYFCASSQYDRGGNQPQHFGDGTRLSIL.

The genes are TRBV4-1 and TRBJ2-5, with D maybe TRBD2 (7 bases). The germline CDR1 and CDR2 sequences are MGHRA and YSYEKL. The CDR3 loop spans 15 amino acids. V was shortened by 1 base and J by 7 bases, with 16 bases between the two germline ends. The CDR3 protein is CASSQGTGGLGTQYF. The CDR3 DNA reads TGCGCCAGCAGCCAAGGAACCGGGGGGCTGGGGACCCAGTACTTC.

This chain connects TRBV10-2 to TRBJ2-3; 7 positions match TRBD2. The J segment lost 2 bases and the V segment lost 0 bases, leaving 2 bases of the junction unmatched. CDR3 length: 15 residues. Germline V gene sequence: CDR1 WSHSY, CDR2 SAAADI. CDR3 region: CASSESQRDTDTQYF. The CDR3 DNA reads as TGCGCCAGCAGTGAGTCCCAGCGGGACACAGATACGCAGTATTTT.